This record concerns one T cell receptor beta chain sequence. The antigen remains undetermined. The CDR3 contains 16 residues. Trimming removed 2 bases from V and 4 bases from J, with 17 bases in between. Per the germline V gene, CDR1 is KGHSH and CDR2 is LQKENI. The sample comes from a study of cytotoxic CD8 clonotypes in ibrutinib-treated CLL. The overall study: Outcomes included around 25 partial and 2 complete responses; after median approximately 70 months, roughly 15 stayed remitted and approximately 12 progressed. The sample average was 255,043 productive templates and roughly 94,000 productive rearrangements.

The study, taken as a whole, reports: Public clonotypes occurred uncommonly; on treatment, they contracted or remained stable.

Generated by immunoSEQ multiplex PCR, the TCRdb table keeps only in-frame clones and is missing some. The data contain tens of thousands of clones, approximately 67% of them singletons. This chain joins TRBV18 and TRBJ2-5; TRBD2 is a possible D gene (6 bases). This TCR derives from a human donor with chronic lymphocytic leukemia. The sequenced sample was PBMCs, obtained at disease progression, from a patient treated with ibrutinib. This CDR3 reads CASSPSLAHHVETQYF. The CDR3 DNA is TGTGCCAGCTCACCATCGCTAGCGCACCACGTAGAGACCCAGTACTTC.